Presented here are 24 T cell receptor beta chains from one specimen sequenced in a study of human T cells and chemical hapten exposure. As for time point: patch test 3, about 24 weeks after DPC sensitization. Treatment defined: therapeutic diphenylcyclopropenone sensitization with weekly scalp DPC. Each CDR3 protein gets one entry after TCRdb re-called the RACE reads with MiXCR. This sample has about 160,000 distinct CDR3 sequences, with approximately 30% found just once. Material: whole blood, obtained in connection with sensitization to the hapten diphenylcyclopropenone (DPC). These receptors were taken from a woman under 30 with alopecia areata. Some clones in this sample may be carry-over from other donors' samples.

This sequence joins TRBV27 and TRBJ1-1, with D maybe TRBD1 (6 bases). Germline V gene lookup returns CDR1 MNHEY and CDR2 SMNVEV (reference sequence). V was cut by 8 bases and J by 4 bases, with 14 bases left in between. This CDR3 contains 13 residues. CDR3 DNA: TGTGCCAGCCGAGGGGGGGGGCGCACTGAAGCTTTCTTT. This encodes CASRGGGRTEAFF.

Details on this clonotype: The germline gene is not matched at one end of the junction; a read error may be the cause. The chain employs TRBV11-2 and TRBJ2-1, with TRBD1 matching over 9 bases. The germline V gene has CDR1 SGHAT and CDR2 FQNNGV. The CDR3 sequence is 15 residues long. The CDR3 coding sequence is TGTGCCAGCAGCTCCGGGACAGGGCCTTACTATGAGCAGCTCTTC. This codes for CASSSGTGPYYEQLF. Complete variable domain (other parts from reference TRBV11-2 and TRBJ2-1): EAGVAQSPRYKIIEKRQSVAFWCNPISGHATLYWYQQILGQGPKLLIQFQNNGVVDDSQLPKDRFSAERLKGVDSTLKIQPAKLEDSAVYLCASSSGTGPYYEQLFGPGTRLTVL.

This rearrangement joins TRBV20-1 to TRBJ2-1; D is ambiguous. V was clipped by 4 bases and J by 0 bases, with 10 bases between them. This CDR3 spans 14 amino acids. The germline gives CDR1 DFQATT, CDR2 SNEGSKA (reference sequence). The CDR3 sequence: CSATVLDSYNEQFF. In nucleotides, the CDR3 is TGCAGTGCTACAGTCCTGGACTCCTACAATGAGCAGTTCTTC.

This clonotype was counted only a few times. The chain joins TRBV7-6 to TRBJ2-1; the D gene is possibly TRBD2 (6 bases). Trimming took off 1 base at V and 10 bases at J, with 17 bases between the two ends. The germline gives CDR1 SGHVS, CDR2 FNYEAQ. The length of the CDR3 is 15 residues. CDR3 DNA: TGTGCCAGCAGCTTAGGAACTCTCCTGGGGGGAGAGCAGTTCTTC. It specifies CASSLGTLLGGEQFF.

This chain joins TRBV2 and TRBJ2-3; 8 bases agree with TRBD1. The germline CDR1 and CDR2 sequences are SNHLY and FYNNEI. Trimming removed 1 base from V and 0 bases from J; junction bases left unmatched: 3. This CDR3 comprises 16 residues. CDR3 sequence reads: CASSEGGQASTDTQYF. The DNA for the CDR3 is TGTGCCAGCAGTGAAGGGGGACAGGCTAGCACAGATACGCAGTATTTT.

The chain uses TRBV12-3 or TRBV12-4 and TRBJ2-1; no clear D. This CDR3 contains 11 residues. The ends were cut back, 2 bases at V and 9 bases at J, with 5 bases in the middle. DNA for the CDR3: TGTGCCAGCAGTTTAACGACTGAGCAGTTCTTC. It is translated as CASSLTTEQFF.

This clonotype was seen repeatedly, ten times or more. The chain carries TRBV7-2 and TRBJ2-1; D is tentatively TRBD1 or TRBD2 (5 bases each). The CDR3 runs 14 residues. Deletions cut 4 bases from V and 0 bases from J, with 7 bases between. The germline V gene encodes CDR1 SGHTA and CDR2 FQGNSA. The CDR3 sequence: CASSSGSSYNEQFF. The CDR3 region has the DNA TGTGCCAGCAGCTCAGGGAGCTCCTACAATGAGCAGTTCTTC.

This clonotype was seen a handful of times. The V gene is TRBV29-1, the J gene TRBJ1-3; D perhaps matches TRBD1 (6 bases). The CDR3 has 11 residues. V lost 6 bases to trimming and J lost 9 bases, with 12 bases between them. CDR1 and CDR2 (germline): SQVTM, ANQGSEA. Written as DNA, the CDR3 is TGCAGCGTGGGGAGAGGGGGCACCATATATTTT. This gives the protein CSVGRGGTIYF.

This rearrangement joins TRBV20-1 to TRBJ2-3; D is possibly TRBD2 (7 bases). This CDR3 region has 14 residues. V was trimmed by 5 bases and J by 4 bases, leaving 16 bases between them. CDR1 and CDR2 from the germline V gene are DFQATT and SNEGSKA (reference sequence). The CDR3 reads CSARPGGGPDTQYF. CDR3 bases: TGCAGTGCTCGTCCGGGGGGCGGACCAGATACGCAGTATTTT.

The chain joins TRBV6-2 or TRBV6-3 to TRBJ2-2, with unresolved D. Germline assignment: CDR1 MNHEY and CDR2 SVGEGT. This CDR3 has 13 residues. Trimming cost V 3 bases and J 3 bases, with 5 bases left between them. The CDR3 DNA reads as TGTGCCAGCAGTTATCTCCACACCGGGGAGCTGTTTTTT. This gives the protein CASSYLHTGELFF.

This clonotype was seen only a few times. The chain carries TRBV10-3 and TRBJ2-1, with 7 bases identical to TRBD2. CDR3 length equals 16 residues. Germline V gene lookup returns CDR1 ENHRY and CDR2 SYGVKD. Trimming cost V 5 bases and J 0 bases; bases outside gene matches: 7. CDR3 DNA sequence: TGTGCCATCAGTTATCTAGCGGAGAGCTCCTACAATGAGCAGTTCTTC. This codes for CAISYLAESSYNEQFF.

In its sample, this clonotype was seen a few times. The V call is TRBV7-9, the J call TRBJ2-7; maybe TRBD2 (6 bases). The V end lost 1 base, the J end lost 6 bases, and 13 bases lay between the germline ends. Germline V gene data show CDR1 as SEHNR and CDR2 as FQNEAQ (reference sequence). This CDR3 contains 14 residues. CDR3 protein: CASSLGDFILEQYF. CDR3 DNA: TGTGCCAGCAGCTTAGGGGACTTCATTCTCGAGCAGTACTTC.

This clonotype was detected a few times. This sequence joins TRBV27 and TRBJ1-1; D may be TRBD1 (5 bases). Per germline, CDR1 MNHEY and CDR2 SMNVEV (reference sequence). CDR3 length: 14 amino acids. V lost 6 bases to trimming and J lost 4 bases, with 15 bases between them. CDR3 nucleotides: TGTGCCAGCAGAGACGGGACTTTGATCACTGAAGCTTTCTTT. Amino acid sequence: CASRDGTLITEAFF.

This clonotype was picked up a small number of times. V is TRBV7-2 and J is TRBJ2-1; D may be TRBD1 (6 bases). Germline V CDR1 and CDR2: SGHTA, FQGNSA. Trimming removed 1 base at V and 7 bases at J, with 17 bases between. The CDR3 runs to 16 residues. The CDR3 coding sequence is TGTGCCAGCAGCTTAGAAAGGGTGGGGGCTTGGAATGAGCAGTTCTTC. It translates to CASSLERVGAWNEQFF.

The chain recombines TRBV30 with TRBJ1-2; tentatively, D is TRBD1 (5 bases). Germline V gene sequence: CDR1 GTSNPN, CDR2 SVGIG (reference sequence). Trimming pared 2 bases from V and 4 bases from J, leaving 14 bases between. The CDR3 loop spans 14 amino acids. DNA for the CDR3: TGTGCCTGGAGTACAGGAGGGTTGGGCTATGGCTACACCTTC. The encoded protein is CAWSTGGLGYGYTF.

The chain couples TRBV6-5 to TRBJ1-5, with 7 bases fitting TRBD1. The trim removed 4 bases at V and 4 bases at J, leaving 10 bases unmatched. Germline V gene sequence: CDR1 MNHEY, CDR2 SVGAGI. This CDR3 has 16 amino acids. CDR3 sequence (DNA): TGTGCCAGCAGTTCTACCGACAGGGCAAAAAATCAGCCCCAGCATTTT. It yields the protein CASSSTDRAKNQPQHF.

This clonotype was counted only a few times. CDR3 DNA sequence: TGTGCCAGCAGTTCCCGGGGGGGCGGGGAGACCCAGTACTTC. This translates into CASSSRGGGETQYF. This rearrangement joins TRBV12-3 or TRBV12-4 to TRBJ2-5; the match to TRBD2 covers 8 bases. This CDR3 comprises 14 residues. V shed 4 bases and J 5 bases; nucleotides not matched to a gene: 6.

This clonotype was counted at least ten times. The V call is TRBV20-1, the J call TRBJ2-1; no clear D. CDR1 is DFQATT, CDR2 SNEGSKA, per germline (reference sequence). With 5 bases removed from V and 6 bases from J, the gap between germline ends came to 8 bases. CDR3 length: 11 amino acids. CDR3 loop: CSAARTNEQFF. CDR3 nucleotides: TGCAGTGCTGCTAGAACCAATGAGCAGTTCTTC.

This clonotype came up a few times. The chain combines TRBV27 with TRBJ2-1; D unclear. Trimming stripped 0 bases from V and 2 bases from J, with 11 bases between. CDR1 is MNHEY and CDR2 is SMNVEV in the germline V gene (reference sequence). This CDR3 comprises 16 residues. The CDR3: CASSLSTFSPYNEQFF. The DNA for the CDR3 is TGTGCCAGCAGTTTATCGACATTTTCGCCCTACAATGAGCAGTTCTTC.

This clonotype was detected only a few times. CDR3 protein: CASSSDSRVLHF. The CDR3 DNA follows: TGTGCCAGCAGCTCCGACAGCAGAGTACTCCACTTT. The genes are TRBV27 and TRBJ1-6; D is perhaps TRBD1 (5 bases). V lost 6 bases and J lost 16, with 16 bases in between. In germline, CDR1 is MNHEY, CDR2 SMNVEV (reference sequence). The CDR3 spans 12 residues.

This clonotype has a handful of counts. This chain connects TRBV11-1 to TRBJ2-2; the D gene is possibly TRBD2 (5 bases). The V end was cut by 5 bases, the J end by 3 bases, with 7 bases between. The germline gives CDR1 SGHAT, CDR2 FQDESV (reference sequence). This CDR3 has 13 residues. CDR3 coding DNA: TGTGCCAGCAGCCGCGGGTACACCGGGGAGCTGTTTTTT. Protein product: CASSRGYTGELFF.

The rearrangement links TRBV5-4 to TRBJ2-5; D call uncertain. V dropped 3 bases and J dropped 3 bases, with 9 bases sitting between them. Germline CDR1 and CDR2: SGHNT and YYREEE (reference sequence). The CDR3 consists of 13 residues. DNA of the CDR3: TGTGCCAGCAGCTCCGGGCTGAAAGAGACCCAGTACTTC. This encodes CASSSGLKETQYF.

This chain uses TRBV10-3 with TRBJ1-2; D call uncertain. CDR3 length: 16 residues. The germline V gene has CDR1 ENHRY and CDR2 SYGVKD. V was trimmed by 0 bases and J by 5 bases, leaving 16 bases between them. CDR3 residues: CAISESSGTRSYGYTF. Written as DNA, the CDR3 is TGTGCCATCAGTGAGTCGAGTGGCACCAGATCTTATGGCTACACCTTC.

V is TRBV2 and J is TRBJ2-3, with D possibly being TRBD1 or TRBD2 (6 bases each). Germline-derived CDR1 and CDR2 are SNHLY and FYNNEI. V dropped 7 bases and J dropped 0 bases, with 14 bases sitting between them. The CDR3 has 15 residues. CDR3 DNA sequence: TGTGCCAGCATGGTGAGGGGGGTGAGCACAGATACGCAGTATTTT. Residues: CASMVRGVSTDTQYF.